The following is a T cell receptor beta chain sequence with its context. The CDR3 totals 14 residues. Germline V gene data show CDR1 as SGHRS and CDR2 as YFSETQ. Trimming took off 0 bases at V and 9 bases at J, with 12 bases between the two ends. The data originate from a study of OX40 agonist ivuxolimab in advanced cancers. Study details: Partial responses occurred in three patients (one hepatocellular carcinoma, two cutaneous melanoma).

Here immunoSEQ multiplex PCR was the method, and the copy in TCRdb shows in-frame clones only, minus some. This table has roughly 57,000 clones, 75% to 85% appearing once. The rearrangement links TRBV5-1 to TRBJ2-2; tentative D call: TRBD2 (5 bases). The receptor was derived from an adult with an advanced solid tumor such as melanoma, head and neck, liver or kidney cancer. Material: CD4+ or CD8+ T cells sorted from blood, obtained in a trial of the OX40 agonist ivuxolimab. The chain's CDR3 is CASSLEGAGWELFF. The CDR3 nucleotides are TGCGCCAGCAGCTTGGAGGGCGCGGGTTGGGAGCTGTTTTTT.